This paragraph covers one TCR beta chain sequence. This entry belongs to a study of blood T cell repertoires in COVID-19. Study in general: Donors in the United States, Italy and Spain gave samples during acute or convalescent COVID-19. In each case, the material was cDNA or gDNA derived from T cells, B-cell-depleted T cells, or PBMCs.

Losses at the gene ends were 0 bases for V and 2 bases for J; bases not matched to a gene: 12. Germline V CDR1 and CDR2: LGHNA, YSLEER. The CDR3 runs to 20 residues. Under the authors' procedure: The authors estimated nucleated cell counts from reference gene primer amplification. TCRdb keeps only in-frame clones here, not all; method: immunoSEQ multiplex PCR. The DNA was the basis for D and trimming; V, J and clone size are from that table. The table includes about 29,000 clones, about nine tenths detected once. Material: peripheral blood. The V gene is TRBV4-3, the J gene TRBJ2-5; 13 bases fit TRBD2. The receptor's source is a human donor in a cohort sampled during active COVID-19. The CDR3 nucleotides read TGCGCCAGCAGCCAAGATTCAGGACTAGCGGGGGCCGGGGCACAAGAGACCCAGTACTTC. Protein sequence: CASSQDSGLAGAGAQETQYF.